Listed below are T cell receptor beta chains from one sample, sequenced in a study of somatic mutations in cytotoxic T cells in rheumatoid arthritis. Some clones are missing from TCRdb's copy, which holds only in-frame ones; the method was immunoSEQ multiplex PCR. The table lists 15,000 to 20,000 clones, around 70% of them singletons, with approximately 5.3% in the top ten. The sample comprised CD8+ T cells sorted from blood. The receptors were sampled from a man aged 55-75 years in good health. CDR3s include the opening cysteine and the closing phenylalanine or tryptophan. Each record gives: clone size, J gene, D gene, V gene, CDR3 protein, CDR3 DNA. A D gene is named only where the DNA matches it firmly. Only part of the rows carry a size: once, few, many, or a class if the clone is expanded.

size: NA
J: TRBJ2-6
D: NA
V: TRBV9
CDR3: CASSGMENSGANVLTF
DNA: TGTGCCAGCAGCGGAATGGAGAACTCTGGGGCCAACGTCCTGACTTTC

size: few
J: TRBJ1-2
D: NA
V: TRBV10-1
CDR3: CASRVPGVGGYTF
DNA: TGCGCCAGCAGGGTCCCGGGGGTGGGTGGCTACACCTTC

size: NA
J: TRBJ2-3
D: NA
V: TRBV7-2
CDR3: CASSFSDFHTDTQYF
DNA: TGTGCCAGCAGCTTTTCTGACTTCCACACAGATACGCAGTATTTT

size: NA
J: TRBJ2-7
D: NA
V: TRBV7-7
CDR3: CASSPSVRTYEQYF
DNA: TGTGCTAGCAGCCCTAGCGTTCGAACCTACGAGCAGTACTTC

size: NA
J: TRBJ2-5
D: NA
V: TRBV5-1
CDR3: CASSLEDTQETQYF
DNA: TGCGCCAGCAGCTTGGAGGACACCCAAGAGACCCAGTACTTC

size: NA
J: TRBJ2-7
D: NA
V: TRBV21-1
CDR3: CASRDTGARGSYEQYF
DNA: TGTGCCAGCAGAGATACAGGGGCGAGGGGCTCCTACGAGCAGTACTTC

size: NA
J: TRBJ1-5
D: NA
V: TRBV6-5
CDR3: CASSYRGQNQPQHF
DNA: TGTGCCAGCAGTTATCGCGGACAGAATCAGCCCCAGCATTTT

size: NA
J: TRBJ1-2
D: TRBD1
V: TRBV27
CDR3: CASSLSRVVGGTGILYGYTF
DNA: TGTGCCAGCAGTTTATCCCGGGTAGTAGGAGGGACAGGGATCCTCTATGGCTACACCTTC

size: NA
J: TRBJ2-7
D: TRBD1
V: TRBV7-2
CDR3: CASSPLDREDYEQYF
DNA: TGTGCCAGCAGTCCCTTAGACAGGGAAGACTACGAGCAGTACTTC

size: NA
J: TRBJ2-7
D: TRBD1
V: TRBV5-1
CDR3: CASSFGTDSYEQYF
DNA: TGCGCCAGCAGCTTCGGGACAGACTCCTACGAGCAGTACTTC

size: NA
J: TRBJ2-2
D: TRBD2
V: TRBV6-4
CDR3: CASSEEAGGTGELFF
DNA: TGTGCCAGCAGTGAGGAGGCGGGAGGAACCGGGGAGCTGTTTTTT

size: NA
J: TRBJ2-1
D: NA
V: TRBV6-6
CDR3: CASGPSSYNEQFF
DNA: TGTGCCAGCGGGCCCAGCTCCTACAATGAGCAGTTCTTC

size: NA
J: TRBJ1-3
D: TRBD1
V: TRBV5-5
CDR3: CASSLVQGANTIYF
DNA: TGTGCCAGCAGCTTGGTTCAGGGGGCTAACACCATATATTTT

size: NA
J: TRBJ1-1
D: NA
V: TRBV19
CDR3: CASSIMGGNTEAFF
DNA: TGTGCCAGTAGTATAATGGGGGGAAACACTGAAGCTTTCTTT